The source of this T cell receptor (beta chain) is a study of early T cells in non-severe SARS-CoV-2 infection (dated by TCRdb to the early 2020s). At the level of the whole study: Because TCR sequencing was done on bulk RNA from unsorted whole blood, the alpha and beta chains could not be paired.

Preparation of the library involved 5' RACE. The sequencing machine was a NextSeq 500. The TCR library protocol attached unique molecular identifiers to individual cDNA molecules to correct for sequencing error and PCR bias. TCR alpha and beta chains were both sequenced, and the abundances of alpha and beta sequences in each sample were closely correlated with each other. In the original analysis: Decombinator V4 was used to annotate the V gene, J gene and CDR3 of the TCR sequences. Expanded TCRs were defined as changing significantly between any two time points under a Poisson model with p below 0.0001. Abundances of TCRs were expressed as counts per million after normalisation to the total number of TCRs sequenced in each sample. VDJdb, accessed on 1 November 2021, was searched for TCRs annotated for CMV, EBV and SARS-CoV-2, and TCRs annotated for more than one antigen were excluded. TCRdb ran its own pipeline on the public reads, namely fastp trimming at Q25 and MiXCR clone calling, and kept in-frame beta chains. Rows matching on CDR3 protein sequence are summarized as one entry with the most common DNA and genes. TCRdb assigned the V and J calls; the authors' analysis was not used. This sample lists about 49,000 distinct CDR3 sequences; about 4% were detected once. Together, the top ten hold 5.5% to 6.5% of the sample.

The study at large found these results: Matching against VDJdb was skewed toward anti-spike CD8 responses, likely underestimated virus-specific expansions, and missed private and CD4 specificities.

This was a case-control study nested in a cohort of healthcare workers in London, UK, who had nasopharyngeal swab PCR tests and blood samples taken every week. Healthcare workers were recruited between 23 and 31 March 2020, during the week of the UK lockdown, and were followed weekly for up to about 15 weeks. This clonotype was observed many times. The clone's antigen remains unknown. No qualities accompany the bases; no much larger clone lies one base away. This receptor was identified in an adult who was a healthcare worker with PCR-confirmed SARS-CoV-2 infection or an uninfected control (not recorded which). The sample was whole blood.

The nucleotides read TGCGCCAGCAGCTTCATGCAGGGGGCGAATGAGCAGTTCTTC. Translation gives CASSFMQGANEQFF. The rearranged chain carries TRBV5-1 and TRBJ2-1, with 8 bases aligning to TRBD1. Taken from cysteine to phenylalanine, the CDR3 has 14 residues. Only CDR3 DNA is held: 42 bases, read in frame from base 1. The germline V gene specifies SGHRS as CDR1 and YFSETQ as CDR2. Clipping removes 2 bases from V and 7 bases from J, with 5 as the unmatched junction base count.